These 24 T cell receptor beta chains originate from one sample sequenced in a study of T cells in Graves' hyperthyroidism and ophthalmopathy. Researchers amplified the TCR beta CDR3 regions from RNA transcripts. HTBI primers were employed in a first-round RT-PCR of the TCR CDR3. TCRdb re-called the multiplex PCR reads through MiXCR, storing one row per CDR3 protein. The table has nearly 600,000 distinct CDR3 sequences, about 14% seen once; the top ten hold roughly 5.5%. The sample taken for sequencing was blood. These receptors were collected from a woman aged 30 to 39 with Graves' hyperthyroidism that later progressed to Graves' ophthalmopathy.

DNA for the CDR3: TGTGCCAGTAGTACTACAGGGGCCACCTACGAGCAGTACTTC. Translating it yields CASSTTGATYEQYF. The chain combines TRBV19 with TRBJ2-7; 7 bases line up with TRBD1. From germline, CDR1 is LNHDA and CDR2 SQIVND (reference sequence). CDR3 size: 14 residues. V lost 4 bases and J lost 2; bases outside the gene matches: 5.

There are many counts of this clonotype. The chain recombines TRBV7-2 with TRBJ2-3; perhaps TRBD1 as D (5 bases). Trimming stripped 0 bases from V and 0 bases from J, with 10 bases between. The CDR3 runs 16 residues. Germline CDR1 and CDR2: SGHTA and FQGNSA. CDR3 residues: CASSLAGRASTDTQYF. CDR3 sequence (DNA): TGTGCCAGCAGCTTAGCTGGCAGGGCTAGCACAGATACGCAGTATTTT.

The rearrangement joins TRBV19 to TRBJ2-7; D perhaps matches TRBD2 (5 bases). V was cut by 2 bases and J by 5 bases, with 19 bases left in between. CDR1 is LNHDA and CDR2 is SQIVND in the germline V gene (reference sequence). This CDR3 comprises 16 residues. The CDR3 loop is CASSIKVRGIPNEQYF. As DNA, the CDR3 is TGTGCCAGTAGTATAAAGGTCCGGGGTATACCGAACGAGCAGTACTTC.

In its sample, this clonotype was seen many times. This chain uses TRBV5-5 with TRBJ1-1; 9 bases align to TRBD1. CDR1 is SGHKS, CDR2 YYEKEE, per germline (reference sequence). The CDR3 is 14 amino acids. Trimming took 3 bases from V and 1 from J; bases not matched to a gene: 1. The DNA of the CDR3 is TGTGCCAGCAGCTGGACAGGGGAGAACACTGAAGCTTTCTTT. Protein product: CASSWTGENTEAFF.

This clonotype was counted many times. This rearrangement joins TRBV12-3 or TRBV12-4 to TRBJ1-2; possibly TRBD1 for D (5 bases). The ends were cut back, 5 bases at V and 2 bases at J, with 18 bases in the middle. The CDR3 is 16 residues long. CDR3 loop: CASSPFPGRKNYGYTF. The CDR3 DNA follows: TGTGCCAGCAGTCCGTTCCCGGGACGCAAGAACTATGGCTACACCTTC.

This clonotype occurred a few times. This chain joins TRBV18 and TRBJ2-1; TRBD1 agrees at 9 bases. Germline CDR1 and CDR2: KGHSH and LQKENI. CDR3 size: 16 residues. The trim removed 6 bases at V and 0 bases at J, leaving 6 bases unmatched. DNA of the CDR3: TGTGCCAGCTCCCACCGACAGGGGGGCTCCTACAATGAGCAGTTCTTC. Residues: CASSHRQGGSYNEQFF.

This clonotype came up many times. This chain links TRBV4-1 with TRBJ2-5; D not certain. Germline V gene sequence: CDR1 MGHRA, CDR2 YSYEKL. CDR3 length: 13 amino acids. V was clipped by 1 base and J by 3 bases, with 6 bases between them. DNA of the CDR3: TGCGCCAGCAGCCAAGGGACGGAAGAGACCCAGTACTTC. Its translation is CASSQGTEETQYF.

This clonotype was found many times. The chain links TRBV12-3 or TRBV12-4 to TRBJ2-3; the D call may be TRBD1 or TRBD2 (5 bases each). V lost 6 bases and J 2 bases, leaving 15 bases between the germline ends. This CDR3 is built from 15 residues. CDR3 amino acids: CASSSQPGATDTQYF. In nucleotides, the CDR3 is TGTGCCAGCAGCTCCCAACCCGGGGCCACAGATACGCAGTATTTT.

Many counts were recorded for this clonotype. This may be a read error: a much more frequent sequence differs by one nucleotide. The chain employs TRBV12-3 or TRBV12-4 and TRBJ2-2; D not certain. The CDR3 spans 14 residues. Trimming shortened V by 3 bases and J by 1 base, and 6 bases separated the two germline ends. In DNA, the CDR3 is TGTGCCAGCAGTTTTGCAGGGAACACCGGGGAGCTGTTTTTT. This gives the protein CASSFAGNTGELFF.

The genes are TRBV5-5 and TRBJ2-3, with D possibly being TRBD2 (6 bases). Trimming shortened V by 3 bases and J by 0 bases, and 14 bases separated the two germline ends. The CDR3 is 16 amino acids. Germline V gene data show CDR1 as SGHKS and CDR2 as YYEKEE (reference sequence). In DNA, the CDR3 is TGTGCCAGCAGCTACCTTGCCGGGACTAGCACAGATACGCAGTATTTT. Encoded protein: CASSYLAGTSTDTQYF.

This clonotype was observed at least ten times. The chain uses TRBV30 and TRBJ1-4; D is unclear. Germline loops: CDR1 GTSNPN, CDR2 SVGIG (reference sequence). CDR3 size: 14 residues. V shed 2 bases and J shed 7 bases, with 14 bases lying between them. CDR3 sequence reads: CAWSRGQPPEKLFF. The CDR3 nucleotides are TGTGCCTGGAGTAGAGGGCAGCCACCTGAAAAACTGTTTTTT.

The sample holds a few counts of this clonotype. The rearrangement links TRBV7-9 to TRBJ2-7; possibly TRBD1 or TRBD2 for D (5 bases each). This CDR3 spans 12 amino acids. V lost 8 bases, J lost 5 bases, and 13 bases lay in between. Germline V CDR1 and CDR2: SEHNR, FQNEAQ (reference sequence). The CDR3 spells CASGDQRHEQYF. The CDR3 DNA is TGTGCCAGCGGGGACCAGCGGCACGAGCAGTACTTC.

With regard to this clonotype: Its ends do not fully match the called genes, so a read error is possible. The chain carries TRBV11-2 and TRBJ2-5, with TRBD2 matching 7 bases. This CDR3 comprises 12 residues. Germline V gene sequence: CDR1 SGHAT, CDR2 FQNNGV. The CDR3 nucleotides read TGTGCCAGCAGCTTAGAGGGGACTACTCCGGACTTC. This encodes CASSLEGTTPDF. The entire variable domain, with the rest obtained from reference TRBV11-2 and TRBJ2-5, is as follows: EAGVAQSPRYKIIEKRQSVAFWCNPISGHATLYWYQQILGQGPKLLIQFQNNGVVDDSQLPKDRFSAERLKGVDSTLKIQPAKLEDSAVYLCASSLEGTTPDFGPGTRLLVL.

This clonotype was observed a handful of times. This chain joins TRBV20-1 and TRBJ1-4; no definite D call. Per the germline V gene, CDR1 is DFQATT and CDR2 is SNEGSKA (reference sequence). The CDR3 totals 12 residues. CDR3: CSLALWDEKLFF. Here the CDR3 DNA reads TGCAGCCTTGCGCTCTGGGATGAAAAACTGTTTTTT.

This clonotype was counted between two and nine times. J is TRBJ2-7 and V is TRBV20-1, with 10 bases identical to TRBD2. The V segment lost 0 bases and the J segment 5 bases; nucleotides outside the gene matches: 13. The CDR3 contains 17 residues. CDR1 is DFQATT, CDR2 SNEGSKA, per germline (reference sequence). CDR3 amino acids: CSARDLLQLAGENEQYF. CDR3 bases: TGCAGTGCTAGAGATCTCCTCCAGCTAGCGGGAGAGAACGAGCAGTACTTC.

The DNA for the CDR3 is TGTGCCAGCAGTCCTCGGAATTCGAACACTGAAGCTTTCTTT. Translating gives CASSPRNSNTEAFF. The chain combines TRBV12-3 or TRBV12-4 with TRBJ1-1; D ambiguous. This CDR3 spans 14 amino acids. The V end lost 5 bases, the J end lost 1 base, and 11 bases lay between the germline ends.

The sample holds many counts of this clonotype. This chain links TRBV15 with TRBJ2-7; 9 nucleotides line up with TRBD2. V shed 3 bases and J 7 bases; nucleotides not matched to a gene: 7. In germline, CDR1 is LNHNV, CDR2 YYDKDF (reference sequence). The CDR3 is made up of 14 amino acids. In nucleotides, the CDR3 is TGTGCCACCAGCAGGACTAGCGGATTCTTGGAGCAGTACTTC. It yields the protein CATSRTSGFLEQYF.

This clonotype has a count of ten or more. The rearrangement uses TRBV7-2 and TRBJ2-5; 8 nucleotides align to TRBD1. V lost 6 bases, J lost 5 bases, and 5 bases stayed unmatched. Germline V gene sequence: CDR1 SGHTA, CDR2 FQGNSA. The CDR3 sequence is 13 residues long. The CDR3 region has the DNA TGTGCCAGCAGATCAGGGGGCGTGGAGACCCAGTACTTC. Its protein product is CASRSGGVETQYF.

This clonotype was counted at least ten times. The chain combines TRBV10-3 with TRBJ1-1; D is unclear. The CDR3 runs 13 residues. V was pared by 2 bases and J by 1 base, with 5 bases between. CDR1 is ENHRY and CDR2 is SYGVKD in the germline V gene. CDR3 amino acids: CAISESRNTEAFF. The CDR3, as DNA: TGTGCCATCAGTGAGAGCAGGAACACTGAAGCTTTCTTT.

This clonotype was seen ten or more times. The chain joins TRBV7-8 to TRBJ2-1, with D perhaps TRBD2 (6 bases). The germline V gene encodes CDR1 SGHVS and CDR2 FQNEAQ. The ends were cut back, 5 bases at V and 5 bases at J, with 16 bases in the middle. The CDR3 consists of 15 residues. For the CDR3, the DNA is TGTGCCAGCAGCGCTAGGACCGGGAGAAACAATGAGCAGTTCTTC. This sequence encodes CASSARTGRNNEQFF.

The chain carries TRBV20-1 and TRBJ1-5, with D possibly matching TRBD1 (5 bases). The CDR3 is 13 residues long. Germline lookup yields CDR1 DFQATT and CDR2 SNEGSKA (reference sequence). V lost 6 bases, J lost 7 bases, and 16 bases lay in between. CDR3 protein: CSARGGVGQPQHF. For the CDR3, the DNA is TGCAGTGCCCGGGGGGGGGTCGGCCAGCCCCAGCATTTT.

CDR3 residues: CASILGTGDQPQHF. CDR3 coding DNA: TGTGCCAGCATCCTCGGGACAGGGGATCAGCCCCAGCATTTT. This chain connects TRBV28 to TRBJ1-5; 10 bases are a match to TRBD1. V gave up 7 bases and J gave up 5 bases; unmatched junction bases: 5. Germline CDR1 and CDR2: MDHEN and SYDVKM. The CDR3 runs 14 residues.

About this clonotype: This may arise from a read error, as a much more abundant clone is one base away. This chain links TRBV19 with TRBJ1-5; a possible D gene is TRBD1 (6 bases). Germline assignment: CDR1 LNHDA and CDR2 SQIVND (reference sequence). The CDR3 covers 19 residues. Trimming removed 5 bases from V and 0 bases from J, with 23 bases in between. CDR3 amino acids: CASSSYREPWPFSNQPQHF. The CDR3 region has the DNA TGTGCCAGTAGTTCTTACAGGGAGCCTTGGCCTTTTAGCAATCAGCCCCAGCATTTT.

This chain links TRBV14 with TRBJ2-3, with D perhaps matching TRBD2 (6 bases). The V end lost 1 base, the J end lost 5 bases, and 13 bases lay between the germline ends. CDR1 and CDR2 (germline): SGHDN, FVKESK. CDR3 length: 15 amino acids. This chain's CDR3 is CASSQGLARQDTQYF. For the CDR3, the DNA is TGTGCCAGCAGCCAAGGTCTAGCGAGGCAAGATACGCAGTATTTT.